These T cell receptor beta chains were read from a single sample in a study of early T cells in non-severe SARS-CoV-2 infection. TCRdb fed the 5' RACE reads into MiXCR, producing one record per CDR3 protein. The data hold some 70,000 distinct CDR3 sequences, with 9.5% to 15% observed a single time. What was sequenced was whole blood. The receptors originated from an adult who was a healthcare worker with PCR-confirmed SARS-CoV-2 infection or an uninfected control (not recorded which). Each CDR3 is given with its conserved first and last residue. Fields, in order: V gene, D gene, clone size, J gene, CDR3 protein, CDR3 DNA. A D gene is named only where the DNA matches it firmly. The size of a clone is reported for some rows only, either as once, few or many, or as a class for expanded clones.

TRBV20-1	NA	NA	TRBJ2-7	CSARGTSGAEQYF	TGCAGTGCTAGGGGGACATCGGGTGCCGAGCAGTACTTC
TRBV4-1	NA	many	TRBJ1-2	CASSHRGPTNYGYTF	TGCGCCAGCAGCCATCGCGGACCGACTAACTATGGCTACACCTTC
TRBV20-1	NA	NA	TRBJ2-3	CSVRHPSTDTQYF	TGCAGTGTCAGACACCCGTCCACAGATACGCAGTATTTT
TRBV12-3/TRBV12-4	TRBD1	few	TRBJ2-7	CASSSRTGEGYEQYF	TGTGCCAGCAGTTCTCGGACAGGGGAAGGCTACGAGCAGTACTTC
TRBV9	NA	NA	TRBJ2-5	CASSVEGRNQETQYF	TGTGCCAGCAGCGTAGAAGGGCGGAACCAAGAGACCCAGTACTTC
TRBV7-9	NA	NA	TRBJ1-4	CASSSTGEKLFF	TGTGCCAGCAGTTCCACAGGTGAAAAACTGTTTTTT
TRBV28	NA	many	TRBJ1-6	CASSLGEGSYNSPLHF	TGTGCCAGCAGTTTAGGGGAAGGCTCCTATAATTCACCCCTCCACTTT
TRBV29-1	NA	few	TRBJ2-1	CSYGQPAYNEQFF	TGCAGTTACGGACAGCCAGCCTACAATGAGCAGTTCTTC
TRBV29-1	NA	NA	TRBJ2-7	CSGTEGPPQYF	TGCAGCGGTACTGAGGGCCCCCCGCAGTACTTC
TRBV5-6	TRBD1	NA	TRBJ1-4	CASSLTGDWGEKLFF	TGTGCCAGCAGCTTAACAGGGGATTGGGGTGAAAAACTGTTTTTT
TRBV18	NA	many	TRBJ2-2	CASSPIGELFF	TGTGCCAGCTCACCAATCGGGGAGCTGTTTTTT
TRBV1	NA	many	TRBJ2-7	CTSSQERLAGDEQYF	TGCACCAGCAGCCAAGAAAGGCTAGCGGGAGACGAGCAGTACTTC
TRBV13	NA	few	TRBJ1-1	CASSYGPNTEAFF	TGTGCCAGCAGCTATGGACCGAACACTGAAGCTTTCTTT
TRBV20-1	NA	many	TRBJ1-1	CSARSPGAGTEAFF	TGCAGTGCTCGAAGCCCAGGGGCGGGGACTGAAGCTTTCTTT
TRBV29-1	TRBD1	NA	TRBJ2-7	CSVGRTGYEQYF	TGCAGCGTTGGCCGGACAGGCTACGAGCAGTACTTC
TRBV20-1	NA	NA	TRBJ2-7	CSALRRGVGYEQYF	TGCAGTGCCCTCAGGAGAGGGGTGGGTTACGAGCAGTACTTC
TRBV7-2	NA	few	TRBJ1-1	CASSLGGASPRGTEAFF	TGTGCCAGCAGCTTAGGGGGGGCCTCTCCACGGGGCACTGAAGCTTTCTTT
TRBV28	NA	few	TRBJ2-1	CASSLLTNSYNEQFF	TGTGCCAGCAGTTTATTAACCAACTCCTACAATGAGCAGTTCTTC
TRBV5-4	NA	many	TRBJ2-6	CASSPGFGSGANVLTF	TGTGCCAGCAGCCCCGGGTTTGGCTCTGGGGCCAACGTCCTGACTTTC
TRBV7-2	NA	NA	TRBJ2-3	CASSFVLTDTQYF	TGTGCCAGCAGCTTTGTACTCACAGATACGCAGTATTTT
TRBV2	TRBD1	many	TRBJ1-2	CASSAQQGAKGYTF	TGTGCCAGCAGTGCCCAACAGGGGGCAAAAGGCTACACCTTC
TRBV3-1	NA	many	TRBJ1-1	CASSQAGEGETEAFF	TGTGCCAGCAGCCAAGCGGGGGAGGGAGAGACTGAAGCTTTCTTT
TRBV29-1	NA	many	TRBJ2-7	CSAGRGEGSEQYF	TGCAGCGCCGGACGGGGCGAGGGCTCCGAGCAGTACTTC
TRBV10-3	TRBD2	NA	TRBJ2-3	CAISGGLAGHTDTQYF	TGTGCCATCAGTGGGGGACTAGCGGGACACACAGATACGCAGTATTTT
TRBV3-1	NA	many	TRBJ2-1	CASSRSDRGNEQFF	TGTGCCAGCAGCCGCTCCGACCGGGGCAATGAGCAGTTCTTC
TRBV29-1	TRBD1	NA	TRBJ2-2	CSVEEVRQGATGELFF	TGCAGCGTTGAAGAGGTCCGACAGGGAGCCACCGGGGAGCTGTTTTTT
TRBV29-1	NA	many	TRBJ2-1	CSVALGPSSYNEQFF	TGCAGCGTTGCCCTGGGACCGAGCTCCTACAATGAGCAGTTCTTC
TRBV11-3	NA	few	TRBJ2-2	CASSLVRGEGELFF	TGTGCCAGCAGCTTAGTGCGGGGAGAGGGGGAGCTGTTTTTT
TRBV5-1	NA	NA	TRBJ2-3	CASSLPREATDTQYF	TGCGCCAGCAGCCTCCCGCGGGAAGCGACAGATACGCAGTATTTT
TRBV28	NA	NA	TRBJ2-5	CASRPALGETQYF	TGTGCCAGCAGGCCTGCCCTCGGAGAGACCCAGTACTTC
TRBV7-3	NA	NA	TRBJ2-7	CASSLRAPSIEQYF	TGTGCCAGCAGCTTAAGAGCCCCTTCTATCGAGCAGTACTTC
TRBV11-2	NA	many	TRBJ2-7	CASSLATFGSEQYF	TGTGCCAGCAGCCTCGCGACCTTCGGTTCCGAGCAGTACTTC
TRBV15	NA	few	TRBJ2-5	CATSYTSVGQETQYF	TGTGCCACCAGCTATACTAGTGTAGGTCAAGAGACCCAGTACTTC
TRBV7-2	TRBD2	few	TRBJ2-5	CASSSAGAETQYF	TGTGCCAGCAGCTCAGCGGGAGCAGAGACCCAGTACTTC
TRBV14	TRBD1	NA	TRBJ2-7	CASSPSPIQGEEQYF	TGTGCCAGCAGCCCATCCCCCATCCAGGGGGAAGAGCAGTACTTC
TRBV12-3/TRBV12-4	TRBD2	few	TRBJ2-1	CASSSSGTMRNEQFF	TGTGCCAGCAGTTCTTCCGGGACTATGCGCAATGAGCAGTTCTTC
TRBV20-1	NA	NA	TRBJ2-3	CSARVESTDTRYF	TGCAGTGCTAGAGTGGAGAGCACAGATACGCGGTATTTT
TRBV6-1	NA	NA	TRBJ1-5	CASSDFGHNQPQHF	TGTGCCAGCAGTGATTTTGGACACAATCAGCCCCAGCATTTT
TRBV20-1	NA	many	TRBJ2-7	CSASSGSKYEQYF	TGCAGTGCTAGTTCCGGGAGTAAATACGAGCAGTACTTC
TRBV7-2	NA	many	TRBJ2-3	CASSPSWGATDTQYF	TGTGCCAGCAGCCCAAGCTGGGGGGCCACAGATACGCAGTATTTT
TRBV29-1	NA	NA	TRBJ2-3	CSVSGWANTQYF	TGCAGCGTGTCGGGTTGGGCAAATACGCAGTATTTT
TRBV29-1	NA	many	TRBJ2-5	CSVTGMEETQYF	TGCAGCGTCACAGGGATGGAAGAGACCCAGTACTTC
TRBV7-3	NA	many	TRBJ2-3	CASSLSSSDADTQYF	TGTGCCAGCAGCTTAAGTTCCAGCGATGCAGATACGCAGTATTTT
TRBV2	NA	few	TRBJ1-1	CASRTQLNTEAFF	TGTGCCAGCAGGACGCAGTTGAACACTGAAGCTTTCTTT
TRBV6-5	TRBD2	NA	TRBJ2-7	CASSLSTSGRAREQYF	TGTGCCAGCAGTCTTTCGACTAGCGGGAGGGCCCGCGAGCAGTACTTC